This T cell receptor (beta chain) was captured in a study of PD-L1 blockade in urothelial cancer. Study-wide context: Most of the roughly 30 patients were men whose urothelial cancer was bladder-origin. Analyses were performed on blood at 3 weeks after treatment start (the second dose) and at 6 weeks.

The method was immunoSEQ multiplex PCR; TCRdb's version includes in-frame clones alone and lacks a portion of them. The sample lists some 66,000 clones; 86% were seen once. Stated time point: pretreatment peripheral blood. Patients' urothelial carcinoma was locally advanced or metastatic. CDR3 length: 16 amino acids. CDR1 is SGHVS, CDR2 FNYEAQ, per germline. The J segment lost 7 bases and the V segment lost 2 bases, leaving 11 bases of the junction unmatched. The TCR originated in a man aged 55 to 69 with urothelial cancer. This chain uses TRBV7-6 with TRBJ1-1; TRBD1 aligns across 9 bases. The sequencing here drew on PBMCs, taken around atezolizumab (anti-PD-L1) treatment. CDR3 protein: CASSLRVGTGYSEAFF. Written as DNA, the CDR3 is TGTGCCAGCAGCTTAAGAGTGGGGACAGGGTATAGTGAAGCTTTCTTT.